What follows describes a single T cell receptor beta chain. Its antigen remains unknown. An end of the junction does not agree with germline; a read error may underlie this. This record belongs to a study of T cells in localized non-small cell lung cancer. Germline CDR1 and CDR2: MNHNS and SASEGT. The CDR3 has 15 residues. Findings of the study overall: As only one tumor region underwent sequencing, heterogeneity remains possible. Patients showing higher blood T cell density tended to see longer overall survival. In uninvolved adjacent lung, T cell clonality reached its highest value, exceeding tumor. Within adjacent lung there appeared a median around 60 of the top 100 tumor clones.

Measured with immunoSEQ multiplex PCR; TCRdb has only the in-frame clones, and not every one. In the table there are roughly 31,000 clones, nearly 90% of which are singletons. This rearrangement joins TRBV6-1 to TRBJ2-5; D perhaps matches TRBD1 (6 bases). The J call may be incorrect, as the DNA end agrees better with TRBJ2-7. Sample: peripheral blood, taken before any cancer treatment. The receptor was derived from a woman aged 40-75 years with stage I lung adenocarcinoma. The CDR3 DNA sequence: TGTGCCAGCAGCGAAGACAGGCCAAGCTCCTACGAGCAGTACTTC. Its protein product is CASSEDRPSSYEQYF.